This TCR beta chain is from a study of blood T cell repertoires in COVID-19. Across the whole study: Both acute and convalescent COVID-19 samples were obtained from the United States, Italy and Spain.

Trimming took 5 bases from V and 5 from J, leaving 12 bases between them. Germline CDR1 and CDR2: SQVTM and ANQGSEA. This CDR3 spans 12 amino acids. Generated by immunoSEQ multiplex PCR, the TCRdb table keeps only in-frame clones and is missing some. The sample records a few hundred thousand clones, approximately 80% being singletons. The V and J genes are TRBV29-1 and TRBJ1-2; D might be TRBD1 (5 bases). The TCR comes from a woman aged 40 to 50 with acute COVID-19. The sample taken for sequencing was PBMCs or T cells enriched from blood (not recorded which). CDR3 region: CSVQGSIYGYTF. CDR3 bases: TGCAGCGTTCAGGGCTCCATATATGGCTACACCTTC.